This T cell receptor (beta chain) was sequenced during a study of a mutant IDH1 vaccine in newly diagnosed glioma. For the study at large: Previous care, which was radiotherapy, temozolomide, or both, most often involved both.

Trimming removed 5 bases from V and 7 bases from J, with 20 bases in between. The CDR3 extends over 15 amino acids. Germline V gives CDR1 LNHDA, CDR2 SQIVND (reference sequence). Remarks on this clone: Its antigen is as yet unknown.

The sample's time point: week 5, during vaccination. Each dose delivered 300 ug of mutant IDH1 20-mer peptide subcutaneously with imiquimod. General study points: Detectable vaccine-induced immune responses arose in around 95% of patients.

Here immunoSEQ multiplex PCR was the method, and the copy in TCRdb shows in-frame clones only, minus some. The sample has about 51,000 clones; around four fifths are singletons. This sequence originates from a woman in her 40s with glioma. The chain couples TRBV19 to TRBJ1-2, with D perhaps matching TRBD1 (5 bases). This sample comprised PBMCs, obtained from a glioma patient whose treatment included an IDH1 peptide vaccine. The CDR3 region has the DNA TGTGCCAGTAGTTTCGGGACGGTGGGATCGGGTGGCTACACCTTC. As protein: CASSFGTVGSGGYTF.